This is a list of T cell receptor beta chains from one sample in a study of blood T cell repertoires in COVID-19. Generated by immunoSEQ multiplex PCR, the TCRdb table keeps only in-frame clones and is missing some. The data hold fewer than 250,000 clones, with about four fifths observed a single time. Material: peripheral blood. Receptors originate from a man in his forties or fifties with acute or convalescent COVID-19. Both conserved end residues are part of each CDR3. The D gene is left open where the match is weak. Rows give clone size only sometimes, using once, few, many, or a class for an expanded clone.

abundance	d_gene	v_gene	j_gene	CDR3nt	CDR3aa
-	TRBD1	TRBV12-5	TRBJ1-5	TGTGCTAGTGGTTTGACCCACACGCGGACAGGGGGTCTAAATCAGCCCCAGCATTTT	CASGLTHTRTGGLNQPQHF
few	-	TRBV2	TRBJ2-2	TGTGCCAGCAGTTTCGAGGGAGGGGAGCTGTTTTTT	CASSFEGGELFF
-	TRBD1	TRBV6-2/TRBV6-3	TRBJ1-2	TGTGCCAGCAGTTACCCAACGACAGGGGGGCCGTCGGTTTATGGCTACACCTTC	CASSYPTTGGPSVYGYTF
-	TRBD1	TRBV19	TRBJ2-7	TGTGCCAGTAGTCCCCGTGGACAGGGACGGACCTACGAGCAGTACTTC	CASSPRGQGRTYEQYF
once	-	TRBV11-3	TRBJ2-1	TGTGCCAGCAGCTTCAGGCGGGGCTATGAGCAGTTCTTC	CASSFRRGYEQFF
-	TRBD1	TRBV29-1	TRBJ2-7	TGCAGCGGAAGAACGGGACAGGGAGTCTACGAGCAGTACTTC	CSGRTGQGVYEQYF
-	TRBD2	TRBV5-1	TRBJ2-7	TGCGCCAGCAGCGATGGAGGACTAGCGGCCAACGAGCAGTACTTC	CASSDGGLAANEQYF
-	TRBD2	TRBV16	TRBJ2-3	TGTGCCAGCAGCCAAAGGAGATTAGCGGGAGCGGCAGATACGCAGTATTTT	CASSQRRLAGAADTQYF
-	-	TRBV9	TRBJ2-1	TGTGCCAGCAGCGCAAAGGGGACTCCTGCCTACAATGAGCAGTTCTTC	CASSAKGTPAYNEQFF
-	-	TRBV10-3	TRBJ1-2	TGTGCCATCAGTGAGCTCTACTATGGCTACACCTTC	CAISELYYGYTF
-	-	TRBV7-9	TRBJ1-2	TGTGCCAGCAGCCCCAGTCAGGGGAGAGGCTACACCTTC	CASSPSQGRGYTF
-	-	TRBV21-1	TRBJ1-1	TGTGCCAGCAGCTCGCCAAACGGGGTGGGACAGGGAGGGACTGAAGCTTTCTTT	CASSSPNGVGQGGTEAFF
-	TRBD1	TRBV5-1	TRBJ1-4	TGCGCCAGCAGCCGACAGGGCCCAGGAACTAATGAAAAACTGTTTTTT	CASSRQGPGTNEKLFF
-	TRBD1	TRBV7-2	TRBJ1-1	TGTGCCAGCAGCCCCCAGGCAGGGGGAACTGAAGCTTTCTTT	CASSPQAGGTEAFF
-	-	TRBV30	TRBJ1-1	TGTGCCTGGAGGCAAAACACGCAGAACACTGAAGCTTTCTTT	CAWRQNTQNTEAFF
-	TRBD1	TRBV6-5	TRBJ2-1	TGTGCCAGCAGTTACTCACATGACAGGGACAATGAGCAGTTCTTC	CASSYSHDRDNEQFF
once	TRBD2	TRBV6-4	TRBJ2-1	TGTGCCAGCAGTAAACTACTAGCGGGAGATCGGAATGAGCAGTTCTTC	CASSKLLAGDRNEQFF
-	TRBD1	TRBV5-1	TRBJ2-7	TGCGCCAGCAGCTTCCGGACAGGCTACGAGCAGTACTTC	CASSFRTGYEQYF
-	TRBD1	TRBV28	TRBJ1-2	TGTGCCAGCAGTTTCCAGCGACAGGGGCCATTGGATGGCTACACCTTC	CASSFQRQGPLDGYTF
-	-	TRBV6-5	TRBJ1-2	TGTGCCAGCAGAAAGGGGACTGCTAACTATGGCTACACCTTC	CASRKGTANYGYTF
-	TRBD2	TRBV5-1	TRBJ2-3	TGCGCCAGCAGCCGCCTGAGCGGGGAGTACACAGATACGCAGTATTTT	CASSRLSGEYTDTQYF
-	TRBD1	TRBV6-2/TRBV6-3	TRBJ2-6	TGTGCCAGCAGTCCGGGACAGGGGGAAGAGGGGGCCAACGTCCTGACTTTC	CASSPGQGEEGANVLTF
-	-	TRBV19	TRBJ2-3	TGTGCCAGTAGTATCGCCCTTACTGATACGCAGTATTTT	CASSIALTDTQYF
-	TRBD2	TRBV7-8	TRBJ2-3	TGTGCCAGCAGCCAAACCAGCGGGAGGCCAGATACGCAGTATTTT	CASSQTSGRPDTQYF
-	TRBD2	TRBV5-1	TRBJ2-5	TGCGCCAGCAGCTTGGCCGGGGGGGGCGCGGAGACCCAGTACTTC	CASSLAGGGAETQYF
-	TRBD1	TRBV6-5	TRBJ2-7	TGTGCCAGCAGGGGGACAGGGGTAGAGCAGTACTTC	CASRGTGVEQYF
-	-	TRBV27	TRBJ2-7	TGTGCCAGCAGTTTGGCCCCAGGTCCTAACTACGAGCAGTACTTC	CASSLAPGPNYEQYF
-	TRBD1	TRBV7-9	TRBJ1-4	TGTGCCAGCAGTTCCAGGACAGGGAATGAAAAACTGTTTTTT	CASSSRTGNEKLFF
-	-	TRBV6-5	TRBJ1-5	TGTGCCAGCAGTTCCTCCGGGACACCGGGTGAGCCCCAGCATTTT	CASSSSGTPGEPQHF
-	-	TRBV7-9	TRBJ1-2	TGTGCCAGCAGCTTAGCCGACAGGCAGGTCGGGTATGGCTACACCTTC	CASSLADRQVGYGYTF
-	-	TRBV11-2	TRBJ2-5	TGTGCCAGCAGCTTAGAATCCGGGTGGCAAGAGACCCAGTACTTC	CASSLESGWQETQYF
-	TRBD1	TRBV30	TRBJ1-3	TGTGCCTGGAGTGTGTGGGGACAGCTTGGAAACACCATATATTTT	CAWSVWGQLGNTIYF
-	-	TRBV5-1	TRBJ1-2	TGCGCCAGCAGCGGAGCAGCTAACTATGGCTACACCTTC	CASSGAANYGYTF
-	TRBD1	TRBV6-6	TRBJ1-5	TGTGCCAGCAGTTACCTAGACAGGGGGCGCGTCCAGCCCCAGCATTTT	CASSYLDRGRVQPQHF
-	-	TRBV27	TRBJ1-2	TGTGCCAGCAGTTTTGGGGGCTTAAACTATGGCTACACCTTC	CASSFGGLNYGYTF
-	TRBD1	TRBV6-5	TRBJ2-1	TGTGCCAGCAGTAACCGACAGGGTTTGGTGTTCTTC	CASSNRQGLVFF
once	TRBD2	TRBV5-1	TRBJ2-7	TGCGCCAGCAGCCACGGACTAGCGGGGGGCGGCTACGAGCAGTACTTC	CASSHGLAGGGYEQYF
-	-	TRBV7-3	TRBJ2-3	TGTGCCAGCAGCTTACTTGGACAGATCACAGATACGCAGTATTTT	CASSLLGQITDTQYF
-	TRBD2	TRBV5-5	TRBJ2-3	TGTGCCAGCAGCTTTCGACTAGCGGGAGGCCCAGATACGCAGTATTTT	CASSFRLAGGPDTQYF
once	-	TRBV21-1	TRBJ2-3	TGTGCCAGCAGCCGGAGGATAGGGCCAAATACGCAGTATTTT	CASSRRIGPNTQYF
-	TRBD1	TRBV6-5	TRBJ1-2	TGTGCCAGCAGTAGACAGGGGCTCTATGGCTACACCTTC	CASSRQGLYGYTF
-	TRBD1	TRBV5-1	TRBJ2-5	TGCGCCAGCAGCCCGGGACAGGGGGCTTGGGAGACCCAGTACTTC	CASSPGQGAWETQYF
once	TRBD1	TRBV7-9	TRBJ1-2	TGTGCCAGCAGCTTTCGTGACAGGGTGCATGGCTACACCTTC	CASSFRDRVHGYTF
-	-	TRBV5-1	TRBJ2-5	TGCGCCAGCAGCGGGAGAACAGGGGGGGTGACCCAGTACTTC	CASSGRTGGVTQYF
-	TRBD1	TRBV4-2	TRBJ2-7	TGTGCCAGCAGCCAAGAGGGACAGCCCTACGAGCAGTACTTC	CASSQEGQPYEQYF
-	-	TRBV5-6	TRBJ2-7	TGTGCCAGCAGACTTCTCGGGTCTGGCCCCTACGAGCAGTACTTC	CASRLLGSGPYEQYF
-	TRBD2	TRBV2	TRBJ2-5	TGTGCCACCACCCTCGGCGGGAGGGCCGGGGAGACCCAGTACTTC	CATTLGGRAGETQYF
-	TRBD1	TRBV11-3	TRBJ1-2	TGTGCCAGCAGCTTAACCCCCAGAGGGACAGGGTTCTATGGCTACACCTTC	CASSLTPRGTGFYGYTF
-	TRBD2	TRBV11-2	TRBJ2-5	TGTGCCAGCAGGCGACGGACTAGCATATACCAAGAGACCCAGTACTTC	CASRRRTSIYQETQYF
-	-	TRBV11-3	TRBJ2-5	TGTGCCAGCAGCTTACTAGCGACAACGGGGGAGACCCAGTACTTC	CASSLLATTGETQYF
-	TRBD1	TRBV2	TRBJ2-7	TGTGCCAGCAGTCCACAAAGACAGGGTCCTGGTGAGCAGTACTTC	CASSPQRQGPGEQYF
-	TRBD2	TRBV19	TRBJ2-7	TGTGCCAGTAGCCCTACTAGCGGGAGAATTGACGAGCAGTACTTC	CASSPTSGRIDEQYF
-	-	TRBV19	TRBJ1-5	TGTGCCAGTGGGGCAGGGGCGAAGCCCCAGCATTTT	CASGAGAKPQHF
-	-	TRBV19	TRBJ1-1	TGTGCCAGTATGAGGCGCACTGAAGCTTTCTTT	CASMRRTEAFF
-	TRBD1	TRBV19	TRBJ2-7	TGTGCCAGTAGTATCACCGGACAGGGGGCCTACGAGCAGTACTTC	CASSITGQGAYEQYF
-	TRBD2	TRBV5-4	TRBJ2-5	TGTGCCAGCAGCCCCGGACTAGCGCCGATCCAAGAGACCCAGTACTTC	CASSPGLAPIQETQYF
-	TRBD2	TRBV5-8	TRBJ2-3	TGTGCCAGCAGCTCCCGGGCGGGGGGCGTTGATACGCAGTATTTT	CASSSRAGGVDTQYF
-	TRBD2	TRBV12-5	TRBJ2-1	TGTGCTTTCTCGGGGGGGTACAATGAGCAGTTCTTC	CAFSGGYNEQFF
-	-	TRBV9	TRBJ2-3	TGTGCCAGCAGCGTGCAGGGGACAGATACGCAGTATTTT	CASSVQGTDTQYF